This entry concerns a single T cell receptor beta chain. Primed by a sample-barcoded 5' primer and a J-beta primer mix, a second PCR proceeded for roughly 7 to 12 cycles. Each CDR3 protein is one row after TCRdb ran MiXCR on the 5' RACE reads. The sample consists of 1.5 million to 2 million distinct CDR3 sequences, 49% of them appearing once. Germline CDR1 MDHEN, CDR2 SYDVKM. Trimming took off 7 bases at V and 5 bases at J, with 16 bases between the two ends. The CDR3 is 14 residues long. The data stem from a study of blood T cells in healthy people across ages. The chain joins TRBV28 to TRBJ2-3, with a tentative D call TRBD2 (7 bases). Material: blood. The receptor comes from a woman between 40 and 55 years old in good health. This CDR3 reads CASTHGGLGDTQYF. The CDR3 coding sequence is TGTGCCAGCACCCACGGGGGGCTAGGAGATACGCAGTATTTT.